This T cell receptor (beta chain) was recorded in a study of blood T cell repertoires in COVID-19. Sequencing was performed with immunoSEQ multiplex PCR; in TCRdb, only in-frame clones are kept and a portion is missing. The sample consists of some 260,000 clones, 85% to 90% of them appearing once. Losses at the gene ends were 3 bases for V and 8 bases for J; bases not matched to a gene: 5. CDR1 is SGHNT and CDR2 is YYREEE in the germline V gene (reference sequence). The CDR3 contains 15 residues. The sequence came from a man in his forties who had recovered from COVID-19. The sample taken for sequencing was PBMCs or T cells enriched from blood (not recorded which). This rearrangement joins TRBV5-4 to TRBJ2-2, with TRBD1 matching over 12 bases. The CDR3 is CASSWGQGAVGELFF. The CDR3 DNA is TGTGCCAGCAGCTGGGGACAGGGGGCGGTGGGGGAGCTGTTTTTT. Drawing the rest from reference TRBV5-4 and TRBJ2-2, the complete variable domain is ETGVTQSPTHLIKTRGQQVTLRCSSQSGHNTVSWYQQALGQGPQFIFQYYREEENGRGNFPPRFSGLQFPNYSSELNVNALELDDSALYLCASSWGQGAVGELFFGEGSRLTVL.